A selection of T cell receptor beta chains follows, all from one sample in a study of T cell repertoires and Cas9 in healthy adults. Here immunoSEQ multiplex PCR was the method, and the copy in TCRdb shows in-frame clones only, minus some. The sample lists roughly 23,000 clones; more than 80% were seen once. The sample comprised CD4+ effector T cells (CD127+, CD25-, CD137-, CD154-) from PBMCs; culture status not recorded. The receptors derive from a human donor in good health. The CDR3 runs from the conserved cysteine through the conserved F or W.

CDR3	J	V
CASSLKGYEAFF	TRBJ1-1	TRBV5-1
CASSPLGPAGGEQYF	TRBJ2-7	TRBV5-4
CASRSAGTEAFF	TRBJ1-1	TRBV11-2
CASTPPRGIQETQYF	TRBJ2-5	TRBV25-1
CASSVTDRAGQPQHF	TRBJ1-5	TRBV9
CASSAQGGSTYEQYF	TRBJ2-7	TRBV11-1
CASSPRQGATEAFF	TRBJ1-1	TRBV2
CAGRDRDQEQYF	TRBJ2-7	TRBV28
CASSEISSTDTQYF	TRBJ2-3	TRBV6-1
CAWDQDNEQFF	TRBJ2-1	TRBV30
CASARTGMIPGANVLTF	TRBJ2-6	TRBV18
CASSPRTGVKTNYGYTF	TRBJ1-2	TRBV6-4
CASSYSKSRADTQYF	TRBJ2-3	TRBV6-5
CASSWGKNTEAFF	TRBJ1-1	TRBV19
CASSIVAGGYTGELFF	TRBJ2-2	TRBV19
CASTQGTGSNQPQHF	TRBJ1-5	TRBV28
CASSRGLANEQFF	TRBJ2-1	TRBV9
CASSSGGTSGRADTQYF	TRBJ2-3	TRBV7-9
CASSFSQGPYEQYF	TRBJ2-7	TRBV11-2
CASSPAGTNTGELFF	TRBJ2-2	TRBV19
CASSLVGTENTGELFF	TRBJ2-2	TRBV23-1
CAISSLGQDISGNTIYF	TRBJ1-3	TRBV10-3
CASSLGGATDTQYF	TRBJ2-3	TRBV11-3
CASSQELSTATNEKLFF	TRBJ1-4	TRBV4-3
CASSPGGSSRETQYF	TRBJ2-5	TRBV5-1
CASRAGTANTEAFF	TRBJ1-1	TRBV7-2
CASSQFQSSYEQYF	TRBJ2-7	TRBV14
CASSPGVATQYF	TRBJ2-3	TRBV11-2
CASSLSGQTTTGNTIYF	TRBJ1-3	TRBV27